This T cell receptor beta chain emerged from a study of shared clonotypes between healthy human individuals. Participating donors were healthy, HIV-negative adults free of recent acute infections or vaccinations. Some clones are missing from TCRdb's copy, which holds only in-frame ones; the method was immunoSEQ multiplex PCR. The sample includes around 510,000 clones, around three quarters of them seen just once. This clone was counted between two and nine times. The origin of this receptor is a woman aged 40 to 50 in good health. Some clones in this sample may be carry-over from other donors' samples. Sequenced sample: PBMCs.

The CDR3 is CASSLRQEGELFF. The CDR3 region has the DNA TGTGCCAGCAGTCTCCGACAGGAAGGGGAGCTGTTTTTT. The chain is built from TRBV2 and TRBJ2-2, with a tentative D call TRBD1 (6 bases). Trimming left V 5 bases short and J 8 bases short, with 12 bases between. The CDR3 runs to 13 residues. Looked up from germline, CDR1 is SNHLY and CDR2 is FYNNEI.